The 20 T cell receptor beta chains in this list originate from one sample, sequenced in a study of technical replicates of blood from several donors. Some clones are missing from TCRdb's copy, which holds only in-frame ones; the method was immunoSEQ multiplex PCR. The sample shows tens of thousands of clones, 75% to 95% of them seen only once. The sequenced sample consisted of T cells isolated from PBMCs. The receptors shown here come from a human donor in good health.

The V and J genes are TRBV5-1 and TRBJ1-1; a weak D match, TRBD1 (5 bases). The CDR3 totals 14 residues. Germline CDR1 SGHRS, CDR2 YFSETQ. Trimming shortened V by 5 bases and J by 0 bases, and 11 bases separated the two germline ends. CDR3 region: CASRGLFVNTEAFF. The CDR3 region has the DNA TGCGCCAGCAGGGGGCTTTTCGTGAACACTGAAGCTTTCTTT.

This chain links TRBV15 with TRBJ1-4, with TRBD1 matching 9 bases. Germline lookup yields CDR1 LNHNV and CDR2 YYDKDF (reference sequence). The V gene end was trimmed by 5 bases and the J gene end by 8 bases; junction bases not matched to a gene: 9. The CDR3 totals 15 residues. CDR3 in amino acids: CATSRGGQGGEKLFF. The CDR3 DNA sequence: TGTGCCACCAGCCGGGGGGGACAGGGAGGGGAAAAACTGTTTTTT.

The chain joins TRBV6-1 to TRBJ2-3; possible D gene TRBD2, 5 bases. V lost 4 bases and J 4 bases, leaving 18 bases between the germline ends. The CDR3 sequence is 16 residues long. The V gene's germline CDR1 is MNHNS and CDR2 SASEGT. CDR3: CASSVRGVAGADTQYF. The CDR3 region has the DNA TGTGCCAGCAGTGTCCGGGGAGTAGCCGGGGCAGATACGCAGTATTTT.

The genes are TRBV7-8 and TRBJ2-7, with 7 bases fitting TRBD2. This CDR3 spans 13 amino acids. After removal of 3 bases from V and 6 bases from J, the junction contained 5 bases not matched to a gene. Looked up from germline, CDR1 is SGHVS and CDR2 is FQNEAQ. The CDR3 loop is CASSFSGGSEQYF. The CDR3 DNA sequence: TGTGCCAGCAGCTTCTCGGGAGGATCCGAGCAGTACTTC.

In DNA form, the CDR3 reads TGTGCCAGTAGTCAGGGGAAAACAGATACGCAGTATTTT. This gives the protein CASSQGKTDTQYF. This chain joins TRBV19 and TRBJ2-3; possible D gene TRBD1, 6 bases. In germline, CDR1 is LNHDA, CDR2 SQIVND (reference sequence). CDR3 length: 13 residues. V was trimmed by 5 bases and J by 3 bases, leaving 9 bases between them.

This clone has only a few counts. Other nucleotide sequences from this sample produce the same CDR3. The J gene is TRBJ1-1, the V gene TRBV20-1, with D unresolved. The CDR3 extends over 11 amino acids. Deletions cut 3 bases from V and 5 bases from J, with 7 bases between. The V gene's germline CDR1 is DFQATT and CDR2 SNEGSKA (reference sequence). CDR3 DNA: TGCAGTGCTAGGTCCGGGACTGAAGCTTTCTTT. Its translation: CSARSGTEAFF.

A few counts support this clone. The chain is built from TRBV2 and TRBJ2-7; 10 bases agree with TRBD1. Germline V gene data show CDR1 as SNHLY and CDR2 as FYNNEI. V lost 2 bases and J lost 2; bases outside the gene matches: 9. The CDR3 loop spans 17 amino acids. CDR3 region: CASSEPGQGIGAYEQYF. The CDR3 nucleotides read TGTGCCAGCAGTGAACCGGGACAGGGGATCGGCGCCTACGAGCAGTACTTC.

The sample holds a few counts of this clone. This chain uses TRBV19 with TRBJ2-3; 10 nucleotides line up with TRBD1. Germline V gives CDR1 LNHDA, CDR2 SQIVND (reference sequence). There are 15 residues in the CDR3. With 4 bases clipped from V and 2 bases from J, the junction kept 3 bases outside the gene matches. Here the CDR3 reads CASSRGQGYTDTQYF. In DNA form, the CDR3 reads TGTGCCAGTAGTAGGGGACAGGGGTACACAGATACGCAGTATTTT.

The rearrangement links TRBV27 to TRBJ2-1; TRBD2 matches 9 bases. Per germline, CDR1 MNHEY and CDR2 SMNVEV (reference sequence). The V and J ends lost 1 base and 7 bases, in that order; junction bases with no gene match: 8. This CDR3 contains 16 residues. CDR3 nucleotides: TGTGCCAGCAGTTTATTTCCTAGCGGGATAAATAATGAGCAGTTCTTC. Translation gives CASSLFPSGINNEQFF.

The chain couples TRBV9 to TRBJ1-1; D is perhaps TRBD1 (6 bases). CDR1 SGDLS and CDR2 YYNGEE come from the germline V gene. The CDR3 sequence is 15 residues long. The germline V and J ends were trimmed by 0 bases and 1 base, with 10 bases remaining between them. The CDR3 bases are TGTGCCAGCAGCGTAGGTAAGACAGGGAACACTGAAGCTTTCTTT. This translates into CASSVGKTGNTEAFF.

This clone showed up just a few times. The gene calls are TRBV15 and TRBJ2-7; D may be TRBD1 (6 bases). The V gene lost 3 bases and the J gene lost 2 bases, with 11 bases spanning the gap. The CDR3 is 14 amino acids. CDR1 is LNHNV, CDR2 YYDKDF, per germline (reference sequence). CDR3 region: CATSRGTSAYEQYF. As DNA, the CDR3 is TGTGCCACCAGCAGGGGGACATCGGCCTACGAGCAGTACTTC.

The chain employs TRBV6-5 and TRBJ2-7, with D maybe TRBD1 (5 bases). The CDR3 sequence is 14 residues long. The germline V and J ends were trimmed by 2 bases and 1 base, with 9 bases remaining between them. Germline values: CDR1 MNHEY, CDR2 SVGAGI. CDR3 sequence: CASSYIDRSYEQYF. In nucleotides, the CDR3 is TGTGCCAGCAGTTACATCGACAGATCCTACGAGCAGTACTTC.

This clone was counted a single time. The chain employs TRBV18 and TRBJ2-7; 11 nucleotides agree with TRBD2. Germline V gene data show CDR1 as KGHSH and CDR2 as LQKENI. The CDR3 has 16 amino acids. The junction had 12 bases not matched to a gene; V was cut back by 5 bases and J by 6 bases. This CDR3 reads CASSSIAGGQHSEQYF. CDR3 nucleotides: TGTGCCAGCTCATCAATAGCGGGAGGGCAGCACTCCGAGCAGTACTTC.

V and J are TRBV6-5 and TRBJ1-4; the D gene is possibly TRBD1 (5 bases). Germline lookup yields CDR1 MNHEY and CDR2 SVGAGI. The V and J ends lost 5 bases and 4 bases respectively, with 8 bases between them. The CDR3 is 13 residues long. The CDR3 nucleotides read TGTGCCAGCAGTGGGGGGATTAATGAAAAACTGTTTTTT. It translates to CASSGGINEKLFF.

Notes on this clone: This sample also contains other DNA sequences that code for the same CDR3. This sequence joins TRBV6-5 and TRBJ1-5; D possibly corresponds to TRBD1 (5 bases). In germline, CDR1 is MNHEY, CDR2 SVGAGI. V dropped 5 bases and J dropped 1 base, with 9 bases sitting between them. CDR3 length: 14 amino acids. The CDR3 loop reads CASSGGGSNQPQHF. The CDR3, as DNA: TGTGCCAGCAGTGGGGGGGGGAGCAATCAGCCCCAGCATTTT.

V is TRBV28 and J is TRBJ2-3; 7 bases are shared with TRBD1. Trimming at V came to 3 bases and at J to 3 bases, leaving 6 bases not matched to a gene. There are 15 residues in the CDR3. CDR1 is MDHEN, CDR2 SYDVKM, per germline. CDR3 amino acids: CASSFRGLGTDTQYF. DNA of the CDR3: TGTGCCAGCAGTTTTAGGGGGCTGGGTACAGATACGCAGTATTTT.

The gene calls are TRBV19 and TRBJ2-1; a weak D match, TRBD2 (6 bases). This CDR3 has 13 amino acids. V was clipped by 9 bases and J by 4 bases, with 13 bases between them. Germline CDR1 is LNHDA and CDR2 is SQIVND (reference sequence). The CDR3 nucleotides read TGTGCCAGCTCCGGGACTCATTACAATGAGCAGTTCTTC. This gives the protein CASSGTHYNEQFF. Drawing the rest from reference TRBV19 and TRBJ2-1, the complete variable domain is DGGITQSPKYLFRKEGQNVTLSCEQNLNHDAMYWYRQDPGQGLRLIYYSQIVNDFQKGDIAEGYSVSREKKESFPLTVTSAQKNPTAFYLCASSGTHYNEQFFGPGTRLTVL.

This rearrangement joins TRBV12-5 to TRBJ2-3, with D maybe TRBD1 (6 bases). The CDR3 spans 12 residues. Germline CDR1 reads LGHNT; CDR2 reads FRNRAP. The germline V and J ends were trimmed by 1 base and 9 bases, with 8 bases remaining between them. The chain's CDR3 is CASGLEGGTQYF. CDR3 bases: TGTGCTAGTGGTTTGGAAGGGGGAACGCAGTATTTT.

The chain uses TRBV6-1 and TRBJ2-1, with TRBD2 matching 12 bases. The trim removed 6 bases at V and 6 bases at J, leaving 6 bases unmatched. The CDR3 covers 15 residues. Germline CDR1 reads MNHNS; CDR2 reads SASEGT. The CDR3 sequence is CASRGLAGQINEQFF. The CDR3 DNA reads TGTGCCAGCAGGGGACTAGCGGGCCAAATCAATGAGCAGTTCTTC.

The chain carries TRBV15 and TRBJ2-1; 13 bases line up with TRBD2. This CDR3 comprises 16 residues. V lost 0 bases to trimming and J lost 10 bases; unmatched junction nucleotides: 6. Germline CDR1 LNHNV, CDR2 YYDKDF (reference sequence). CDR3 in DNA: TGTGCCACCAGCAGAGAGGGGGGACTAGCGGGGTTGGAGCAGTTCTTC. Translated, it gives CATSREGGLAGLEQFF.